Listed below are T cell receptor beta chains from one sample, sequenced in a study of graft-versus-host responses after intestinal transplantation. Repertoires were generated with immunoSEQ multiplex PCR, while TCRdb's copy carries only in-frame clones and drops some. The data show about 9,500 clones, more than 75% seen once. Specimen: PBMCs, collected about 240 days after intestinal transplant. These receptors came from a human patient who received an intestinal transplant, so some T cells may come from the graft donor. Each CDR3 is given with its conserved first and last residue. The D gene is left open where the match is weak. A row's size may be missing; if present it is once, few, many or a size class.

TRBV6-5,-,13,TRBJ2-7,-,CASTPGGSYEQYF,TGTGCCAGTACCCCAGGTGGCTCCTACGAGCAGTACTTC
TRBV5-6,TRBD2,16,TRBJ2-2,-,CASRSGLATNTGELFF,TGTGCCAGCAGGTCGGGACTAGCGACGAACACCGGGGAGCTGTTTTTT
TRBV10-3,-,18,TRBJ2-1,-,CAISEYTGGLAEYNEQFF,TGTGCCATCAGTGAATACACAGGGGGGCTAGCGGAGTACAATGAGCAGTTCTTC
TRBV28,TRBD2,16,TRBJ2-1,once,CASRPLREAGYNEQFF,TGTGCCAGCAGACCCCTACGGGAGGCCGGATACAATGAGCAGTTCTTC
TRBV19,TRBD1,15,TRBJ1-1,-,CASSIVSTGVGEAFF,TGTGCCAGTAGTATAGTCTCGACAGGGGTTGGTGAAGCTTTCTTT
TRBV15,-,15,TRBJ1-2,-,CATSSETLSNYGYTF,TGTGCCACCAGCAGTGAGACACTTTCTAACTATGGCTACACCTTC
TRBV5-4,-,16,TRBJ2-2,-,CASSLGGASLPGELFF,TGTGCCAGCAGCTTGGGGGGTGCTAGCCTCCCCGGGGAGCTGTTTTTT
TRBV4-1,TRBD2,15,TRBJ2-2,once,CASSRAGGLTGELFF,TGCGCCAGCAGCCGAGCGGGAGGTCTCACCGGGGAGCTGTTTTTT
TRBV2,-,16,TRBJ1-1,-,CASSVRDTSSGTEAFF,TGTGCCAGCAGTGTCCGGGACACCAGCTCGGGCACTGAAGCTTTCTTT
TRBV7-6,-,15,TRBJ1-4,-,CASSPRSLEVGELFF,TGTGCCAGCAGCCCCAGGTCGTTGGAGGTGGGGGAACTGTTTTTT
TRBV19,TRBD1,13,TRBJ1-5,-,CASTGTGIQPQHF,TGTGCCAGTACCGGGACAGGTATTCAGCCCCAGCATTTT
TRBV18,-,14,TRBJ1-2,-,CASSPSNFNYGYTF,TGTGCCAGCTCACCATCGAATTTTAACTATGGCTACACCTTC
TRBV5-1,-,15,TRBJ2-5,-,CASSLGVGRQETQYF,TGCGCCAGCAGCTTGGGTGTGGGGAGGCAAGAGACCCAGTACTTC
TRBV6-4,TRBD1,13,TRBJ1-2,-,CASSDSTGGGYTF,TGTGCCAGCAGTGACTCGACAGGGGGCGGCTACACCTTC
TRBV7-9,TRBD2,14,TRBJ2-1,-,CASSFRLAGGPKFF,TGTGCCAGCAGCTTCCGACTAGCGGGAGGGCCTAAGTTCTTC
TRBV2,-,14,TRBJ1-4,few,CASSVQGEDEKLFF,TGTGCCAGCAGTGTTCAGGGAGAGGATGAAAAACTGTTTTTT
TRBV11-2,-,14,TRBJ2-2,-,CASSLDWNTGELFF,TGTGCCAGCAGCTTAGATTGGAACACCGGGGAGCTGTTTTTT
TRBV5-1,-,15,TRBJ1-4,-,CASSLAGRTNEKLFF,TGCGCCAGCAGCTTGGCAGGGAGGACTAATGAAAAACTGTTTTTT
TRBV7-8,-,15,TRBJ2-5,once,CASSLGVSGRYGQYF,TGTGCCAGCAGCTTAGGCGTTAGCGGCAGATACGGGCAGTACTTC
TRBV7-2,TRBD2,15,TRBJ2-3,-,CASSLTSGSRDTQYF,TGTGCCAGCAGCTTAACTAGCGGGAGCAGAGATACGCAGTATTTT
TRBV9,-,13,TRBJ2-3,-,CASSVAGRDTQYF,TGTGCCAGCAGCGTGGCGGGAAGGGATACGCAGTATTTT
TRBV7-2,-,12,TRBJ1-2,-,CASTRDHQGYTF,TGTGCCAGCACCAGGGATCATCAGGGCTACACCTTC
TRBV28,-,14,TRBJ2-7,few,CASKRGTASLEQYF,TGTGCCAGCAAGAGGGGAACCGCTTCCCTCGAGCAGTACTTC
TRBV19,-,15,TRBJ1-6,-,CASSSRDSYNSPLHF,TGTGCCAGTAGTTCCCGGGACTCCTATAATTCACCCCTCCACTTT
TRBV6-5,-,14,TRBJ1-3,once,CASSYFPAGNTIYF,TGTGCCAGCAGTTACTTCCCTGCTGGAAACACCATATATTTT
TRBV7-3,-,15,TRBJ1-1,-,CASSSGPMGFTEAFF,TGTGCCAGCAGCTCGGGACCCATGGGGTTCACTGAAGCTTTCTTT